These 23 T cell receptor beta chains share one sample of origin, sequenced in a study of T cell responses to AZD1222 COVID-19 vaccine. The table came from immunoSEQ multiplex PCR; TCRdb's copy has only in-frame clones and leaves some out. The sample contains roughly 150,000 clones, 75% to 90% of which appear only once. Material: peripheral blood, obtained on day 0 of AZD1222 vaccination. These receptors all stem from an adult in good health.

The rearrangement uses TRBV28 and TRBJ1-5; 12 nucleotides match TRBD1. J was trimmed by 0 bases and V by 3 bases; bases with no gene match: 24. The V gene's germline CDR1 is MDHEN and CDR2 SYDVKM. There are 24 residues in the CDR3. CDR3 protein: CASSFPAPSTSGTGGSYSNQPQHF. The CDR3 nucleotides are TGTGCCAGCAGTTTCCCCGCTCCCAGTACCTCCGGGACAGGGGGCTCTTATAGCAATCAGCCCCAGCATTTT. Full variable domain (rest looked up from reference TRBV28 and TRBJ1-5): DVKVTQSSRYLVKRTGEKVFLECVQDMDHENMFWYRQDPGLGLRLIYFSYDVKMKEKGDIPEGYSVSREKKERFSLILESASTNQTSMYLCASSFPAPSTSGTGGSYSNQPQHFGDGTRLSIL.

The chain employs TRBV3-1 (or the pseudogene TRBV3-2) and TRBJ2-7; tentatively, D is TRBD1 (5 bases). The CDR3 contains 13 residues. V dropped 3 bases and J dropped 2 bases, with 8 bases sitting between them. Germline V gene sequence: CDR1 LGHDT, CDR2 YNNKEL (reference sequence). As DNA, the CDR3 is TGTGCCAGCAGCCACAGGGATCCCTACGAGCAGTACTTC. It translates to CASSHRDPYEQYF.

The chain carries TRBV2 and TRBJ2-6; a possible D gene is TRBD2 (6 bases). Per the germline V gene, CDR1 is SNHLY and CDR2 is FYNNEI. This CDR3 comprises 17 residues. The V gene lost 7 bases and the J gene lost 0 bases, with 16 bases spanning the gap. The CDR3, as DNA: TGTGCCAGCATTATTGAGCGGGCAAGCTCTGGGGCCAACGTCCTGACTTTC. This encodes CASIIERASSGANVLTF.

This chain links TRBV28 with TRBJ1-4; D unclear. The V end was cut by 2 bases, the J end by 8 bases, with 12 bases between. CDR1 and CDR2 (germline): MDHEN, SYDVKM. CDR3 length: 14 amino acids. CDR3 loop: CASSLLSKTEKLFF. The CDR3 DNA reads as TGTGCCAGCAGTTTACTTTCCAAAACGGAAAAACTGTTTTTT.

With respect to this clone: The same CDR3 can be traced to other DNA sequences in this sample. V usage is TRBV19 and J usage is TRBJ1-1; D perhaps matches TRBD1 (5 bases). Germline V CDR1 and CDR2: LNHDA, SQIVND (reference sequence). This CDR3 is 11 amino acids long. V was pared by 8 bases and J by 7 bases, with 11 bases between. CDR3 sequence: CASSRGVEAFF. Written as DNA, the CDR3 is TGTGCCAGTTCACGGGGGGTTGAAGCTTTCTTT.

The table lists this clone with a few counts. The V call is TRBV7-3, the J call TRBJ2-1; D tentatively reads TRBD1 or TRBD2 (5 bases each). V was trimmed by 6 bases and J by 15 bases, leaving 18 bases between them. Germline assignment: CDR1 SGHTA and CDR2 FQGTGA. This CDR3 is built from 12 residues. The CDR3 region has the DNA TGTGCCAGCAGTCCCGGGACCCCTGGGATGTTCTTC. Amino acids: CASSPGTPGMFF.

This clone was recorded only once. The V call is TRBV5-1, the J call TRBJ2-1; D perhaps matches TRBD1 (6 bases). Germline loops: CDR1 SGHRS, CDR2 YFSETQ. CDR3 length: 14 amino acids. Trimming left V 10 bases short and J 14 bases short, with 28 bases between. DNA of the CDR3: TGCGCCTCCAAGCAGGTCCCAGGGGCGAAATCGGAGTTCTTC. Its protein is CASKQVPGAKSEFF.

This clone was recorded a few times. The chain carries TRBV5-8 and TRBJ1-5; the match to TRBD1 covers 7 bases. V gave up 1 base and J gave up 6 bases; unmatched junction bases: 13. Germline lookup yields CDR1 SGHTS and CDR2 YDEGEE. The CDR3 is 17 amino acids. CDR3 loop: CASSLRLFTGEGQPQHF. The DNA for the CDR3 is TGTGCCAGCAGCTTGCGGCTATTTACAGGGGAGGGTCAGCCCCAGCATTTT.

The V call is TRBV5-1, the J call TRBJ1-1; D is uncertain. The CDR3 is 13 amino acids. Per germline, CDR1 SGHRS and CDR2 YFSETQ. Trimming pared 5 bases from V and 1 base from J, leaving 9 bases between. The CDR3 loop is CASRFDGNTEAFF. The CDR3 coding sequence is TGCGCCAGCAGGTTCGACGGGAACACTGAAGCTTTCTTT.

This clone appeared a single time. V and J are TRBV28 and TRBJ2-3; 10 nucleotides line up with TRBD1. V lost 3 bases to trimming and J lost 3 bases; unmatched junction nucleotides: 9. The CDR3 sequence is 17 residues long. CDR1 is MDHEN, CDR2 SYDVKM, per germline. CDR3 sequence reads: CASSFGVDRGMTDTQYF. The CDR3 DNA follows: TGTGCCAGCAGTTTCGGGGTGGACAGGGGGATGACAGATACGCAGTATTTT.

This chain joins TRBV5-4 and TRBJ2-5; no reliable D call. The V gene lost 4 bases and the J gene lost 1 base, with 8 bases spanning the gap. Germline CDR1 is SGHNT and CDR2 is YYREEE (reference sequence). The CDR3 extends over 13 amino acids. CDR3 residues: CASSLVPQETQYF. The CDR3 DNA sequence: TGTGCCAGCAGCCTGGTACCCCAAGAGACCCAGTACTTC.

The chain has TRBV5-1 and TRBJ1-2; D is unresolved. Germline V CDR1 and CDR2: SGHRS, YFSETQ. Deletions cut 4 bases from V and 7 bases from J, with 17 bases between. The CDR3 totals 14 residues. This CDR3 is CASSADVESGGYTF. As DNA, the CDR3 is TGCGCCAGCAGCGCGGATGTTGAGTCAGGTGGCTACACCTTC.

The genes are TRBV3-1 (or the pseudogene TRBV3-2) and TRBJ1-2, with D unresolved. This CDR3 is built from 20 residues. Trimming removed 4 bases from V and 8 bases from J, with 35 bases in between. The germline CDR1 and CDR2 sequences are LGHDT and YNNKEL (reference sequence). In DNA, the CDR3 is TGTGCCAGCAGCCCGCACTCTCCCTCCATGAGGTGGGTTAGCGTAGAGGGCTACACCTTC. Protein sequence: CASSPHSPSMRWVSVEGYTF.

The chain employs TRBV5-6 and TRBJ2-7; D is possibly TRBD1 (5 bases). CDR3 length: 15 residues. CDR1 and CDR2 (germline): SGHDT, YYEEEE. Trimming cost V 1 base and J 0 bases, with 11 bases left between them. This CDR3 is CASSLPADSSYEQYF. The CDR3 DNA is TGTGCCAGCAGCTTGCCGGCAGACAGCTCCTACGAGCAGTACTTC.

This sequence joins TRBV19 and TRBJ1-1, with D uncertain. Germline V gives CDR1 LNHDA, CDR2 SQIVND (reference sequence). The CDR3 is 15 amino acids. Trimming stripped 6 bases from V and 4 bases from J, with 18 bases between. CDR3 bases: TGTGCCAGTAGACTCTCGGGCGGGTTGAGCACTGAAGCTTTCTTT. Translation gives CASRLSGGLSTEAFF.

In nucleotides, the CDR3 is TGTGCCAGCAGTCCCAATTTCCCCCTGAACACTGAAGCTTTCTTT. Protein: CASSPNFPLNTEAFF. The V and J genes are TRBV6-5 and TRBJ1-1; D is uncertain. Germline CDR1 MNHEY, CDR2 SVGAGI. CDR3 length: 15 residues. The V end was cut by 5 bases, the J end by 0 bases, with 13 bases between.

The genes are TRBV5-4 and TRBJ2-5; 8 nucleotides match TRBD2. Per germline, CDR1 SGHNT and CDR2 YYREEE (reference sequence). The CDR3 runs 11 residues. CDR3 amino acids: CSGGDQETQYF. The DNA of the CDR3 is TGTTCGGGGGGGGACCAAGAGACCCAGTACTTC.

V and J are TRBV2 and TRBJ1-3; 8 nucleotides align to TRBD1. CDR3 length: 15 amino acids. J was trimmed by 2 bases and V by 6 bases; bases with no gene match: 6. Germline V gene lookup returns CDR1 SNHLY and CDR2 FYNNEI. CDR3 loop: CASSSQQGAGNTIYF. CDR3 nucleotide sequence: TGTGCCAGCAGCTCACAACAGGGGGCTGGAAACACCATATATTTT.

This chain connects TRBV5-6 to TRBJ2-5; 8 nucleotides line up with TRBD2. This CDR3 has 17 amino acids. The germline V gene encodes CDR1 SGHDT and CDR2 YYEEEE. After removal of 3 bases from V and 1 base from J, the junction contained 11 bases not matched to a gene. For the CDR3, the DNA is TGTGCCAGCAGCTCTATCGGCGCCGGGGGGGTCCAAGAGACCCAGTACTTC. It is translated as CASSSIGAGGVQETQYF.

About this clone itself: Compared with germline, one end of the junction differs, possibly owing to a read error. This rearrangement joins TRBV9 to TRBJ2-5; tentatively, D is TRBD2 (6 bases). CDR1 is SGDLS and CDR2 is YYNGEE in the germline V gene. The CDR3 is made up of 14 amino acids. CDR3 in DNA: TGTGCCAGCAGCACCCGGGGGTCCCAAGGGACCCAGTACTTC. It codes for CASSTRGSQGTQYF.

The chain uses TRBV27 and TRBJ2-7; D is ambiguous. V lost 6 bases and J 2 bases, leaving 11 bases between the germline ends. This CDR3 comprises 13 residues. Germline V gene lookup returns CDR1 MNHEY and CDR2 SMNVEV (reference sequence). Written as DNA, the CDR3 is TGTGCCAGCAGCCCCTCGTCCCCCTACGAGCAGTACTTC. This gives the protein CASSPSSPYEQYF.

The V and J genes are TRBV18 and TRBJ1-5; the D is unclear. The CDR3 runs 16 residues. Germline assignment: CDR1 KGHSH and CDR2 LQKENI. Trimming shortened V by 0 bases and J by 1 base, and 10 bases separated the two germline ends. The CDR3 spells CASSPPEGISNQPQHF. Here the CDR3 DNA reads TGTGCCAGCTCACCACCGGAGGGAATAAGCAATCAGCCCCAGCATTTT.

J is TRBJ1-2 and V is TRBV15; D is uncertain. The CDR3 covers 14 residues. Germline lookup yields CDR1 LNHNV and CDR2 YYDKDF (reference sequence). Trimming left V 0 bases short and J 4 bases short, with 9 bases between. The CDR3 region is CATSRDRVLYGYTF. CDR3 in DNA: TGTGCCACCAGCAGAGATCGAGTCCTCTATGGCTACACCTTC.